Each of the 27 T cell receptor beta chains below was sequenced from the same sample in a study of siplizumab effects on memory and regulatory T cells. Profiled with immunoSEQ multiplex PCR; TCRdb holds only in-frame clones, not every one. The sample consists of 90,000 to 120,000 clones, under 95% of them appearing once. Sequenced input: Tregs sorted from blood. The receptors come from a human donor in good health.

The chain employs TRBV29-1 and TRBJ2-3; 8 nucleotides match TRBD1. Germline CDR1 is SQVTM and CDR2 is ANQGSEA. This CDR3 has 14 amino acids. Trimming cost V 7 bases and J 10 bases; bases outside gene matches: 16. DNA of the CDR3: TGCAGCGCCCCCCCCGGGCAGGGGGCACCGGCGCAGTATTTT. Translation gives CSAPPGQGAPAQYF.

V usage is TRBV9 and J usage is TRBJ1-1; D gene uncertain. V lost 7 bases, J lost 1 base, and 8 bases lay in between. Germline values: CDR1 SGDLS, CDR2 YYNGEE. This CDR3 spans 12 amino acids. CDR3 DNA: TGTGCCAGCGTTTCGGCGAACACTGAAGCTTTCTTT. Its translation: CASVSANTEAFF.

CDR3 protein: CASSMGLAGPNEQFF. The CDR3 coding sequence is TGCGCCAGCAGCATGGGACTAGCGGGTCCTAATGAGCAGTTCTTC. The gene calls are TRBV5-1 and TRBJ2-1, with TRBD2 identical over 12 bases. The CDR3 runs 15 residues. Germline values: CDR1 SGHRS, CDR2 YFSETQ. With 4 bases clipped from V and 7 bases from J, the junction kept 6 bases outside the gene matches.

This clone has a handful of counts. The chain has TRBV6-1 and TRBJ1-1; perhaps TRBD1 as D (5 bases). Trimming removed 2 bases from V and 5 bases from J, with 12 bases in between. Germline V gene lookup returns CDR1 MNHNS and CDR2 SASEGT. CDR3 size: 14 residues. CDR3: CASSEFGRETEAFF. In nucleotides, the CDR3 is TGTGCCAGCAGTGAATTCGGCAGGGAGACTGAAGCTTTCTTT.

The J gene is TRBJ2-2, the V gene TRBV5-1, with D tentatively TRBD1 (6 bases). Germline CDR1 reads SGHRS; CDR2 reads YFSETQ. V shed 5 bases and J shed 3 bases, with 14 bases lying between them. CDR3 size: 15 residues. This CDR3 is CASRYRDTHTGELFF. DNA of the CDR3: TGCGCCAGCAGGTACCGGGACACACACACCGGGGAGCTGTTTTTT.

A single count supports this clone. The rearrangement uses TRBV19 and TRBJ1-5, with D maybe TRBD1 (6 bases). The CDR3 is made up of 16 amino acids. Trimming cost V 9 bases and J 1 base, with 19 bases left between them. Germline CDR1 is LNHDA and CDR2 is SQIVND (reference sequence). CDR3 loop: CASREYLTGSNQPQHF. In nucleotides, the CDR3 is TGTGCCAGCAGGGAGTATCTGACAGGCAGCAATCAGCCCCAGCATTTT.

The chain uses TRBV6-6 and TRBJ2-1, with TRBD1 matching over 11 bases. Germline lookup yields CDR1 MNHNY and CDR2 SVGAGI (reference sequence). The trim removed 6 bases at V and 10 bases at J, leaving 8 bases unmatched. The CDR3 is 14 amino acids. The CDR3 loop is CASRTGQGAHEQFF. The DNA of the CDR3 is TGTGCCAGCAGAACCGGACAGGGGGCGCACGAGCAGTTCTTC.

The chain is built from TRBV6-1 and TRBJ1-5, with D perhaps matching TRBD1 (5 bases). V lost 3 bases to trimming and J lost 6 bases, with 12 bases between them. The CDR3 extends over 14 amino acids. Germline CDR1 and CDR2: MNHNS and SASEGT. The CDR3 region is CASSDRESGQPQHF. CDR3 in DNA: TGTGCCAGCAGTGACAGGGAGTCTGGTCAGCCCCAGCATTTT.

This chain connects TRBV10-3 to TRBJ2-3, with 15 bases identical to TRBD2. This CDR3 comprises 15 residues. The trim removed 5 bases at V and 5 bases at J, leaving 2 bases unmatched. Germline V gene sequence: CDR1 ENHRY, CDR2 SYGVKD. This chain's CDR3 is CAISWTSGRGDTQYF. The CDR3 DNA reads TGTGCCATCAGTTGGACTAGCGGGAGGGGAGATACGCAGTATTTT.

J is TRBJ2-7 and V is TRBV2; 10 bases are a match to TRBD2. Germline values: CDR1 SNHLY, CDR2 FYNNEI. The CDR3 contains 19 residues. Trimming took 4 bases from V and 3 from J; bases not matched to a gene: 18. CDR3 DNA sequence: TGTGCCAGCAGTGGCCACCCGACCTCACTAGCGGGATTAGTCTACGAGCAGTACTTC. It is translated as CASSGHPTSLAGLVYEQYF.

V gene TRBV5-1 combines with J gene TRBJ2-5; 8 bases fit TRBD2. CDR3 size: 14 residues. Germline V CDR1 and CDR2: SGHRS, YFSETQ. V shed 1 base and J 9 bases; nucleotides not matched to a gene: 8. For the CDR3, the DNA is TGCGCCAGCAGCTTGTTTAATAGCGGGGCGTCCCAGTACTTC. It codes for CASSLFNSGASQYF. Full variable domain (rest looked up from reference TRBV5-1 and TRBJ2-5): KAGVTQTPRYLIKTRGQQVTLSCSPISGHRSVSWYQQTPGQGLQFLFEYFSETQRNKGNFPGRFSGRQFSNSRSEMNVSTLELGDSALYLCASSLFNSGASQYFGPGTRLLVL.

This chain connects TRBV14 to TRBJ2-7, with D perhaps assigned TRBD1 or TRBD2 (5 bases each). The CDR3 has 13 residues. Trimming removed 3 bases at V and 7 bases at J, with 13 bases between. Germline-derived CDR1 and CDR2 are SGHDN and FVKESK. The CDR3 here is CASSHLRGGEQYF. CDR3 nucleotides: TGTGCCAGCAGCCATTTGAGGGGCGGGGAGCAGTACTTC.

The V call is TRBV19, the J call TRBJ1-2; D possibly corresponds to TRBD1 (6 bases). V gave up 7 bases and J gave up 8 bases, with 26 bases separating them. There are 16 residues in the CDR3. CDR1 and CDR2 (germline): LNHDA, SQIVND (reference sequence). Here the CDR3 reads CASTAGALPSSVGYTF. As DNA, the CDR3 is TGTGCCAGTACCGCGGGGGCCTTACCTTCCTCGGTCGGCTACACCTTC.

The gene calls are TRBV5-1 and TRBJ1-6, with D possibly TRBD1 on 5 matching bases. Trimming shortened V by 4 bases and J by 7 bases, and 15 bases separated the two germline ends. CDR3 length: 15 amino acids. Germline lookup yields CDR1 SGHRS and CDR2 YFSETQ. CDR3 residues: CASSPRGGKNSPLHF. CDR3 coding DNA: TGCGCCAGCAGCCCCCGGGGGGGAAAGAATTCACCCCTCCACTTT.

This sequence joins TRBV5-6 and TRBJ1-4; D is perhaps TRBD1 (5 bases). Germline CDR1 reads SGHDT; CDR2 reads YYEEEE. V gave up 4 bases and J gave up 2 bases, with 9 bases separating them. The CDR3 consists of 14 residues. CDR3 coding DNA: TGTGCCAGCAGCATGGGGGGGACTAATGAAAAACTGTTTTTT. Amino acids: CASSMGGTNEKLFF.

In its sample, this clone was seen a few times. The J gene is TRBJ1-2, the V gene TRBV7-6; maybe TRBD1 (6 bases). Trimming cost V 3 bases and J 8 bases, with 13 bases left between them. The CDR3 sequence is 13 residues long. Germline CDR1 reads SGHVS; CDR2 reads FNYEAQ. CDR3 coding DNA: TGTGCCAGCAGCTTCCCCCAGGGGTACGGCTACACCTTC. Encoded protein: CASSFPQGYGYTF.

The chain has TRBV7-9 and TRBJ1-2, with 7 positions matching TRBD1. The CDR3 has 13 amino acids. Germline lookup yields CDR1 SEHNR and CDR2 FQNEAQ (reference sequence). With 4 bases clipped from V and 8 bases from J, the junction kept 7 bases outside the gene matches. The CDR3 sequence: CASSYRQGGGYTF. CDR3 DNA sequence: TGTGCCAGCAGCTACCGACAGGGAGGCGGCTACACCTTC. Drawing the rest from reference TRBV7-9 and TRBJ1-2, the complete variable domain is DTGVSQNPRHKITKRGQNVTFRCDPISEHNRLYWYRQTLGQGPEFLTYFQNEAQLEKSRLLSDRFSAERPKGSFSTLEIQRTEQGDSAMYLCASSYRQGGGYTFGSGTRLTVV.

J is TRBJ2-7 and V is TRBV30; D is possibly TRBD2 (6 bases). Trimming cost V 2 bases and J 3 bases, with 20 bases left between them. Germline V gene lookup returns CDR1 GTSNPN and CDR2 SVGIG (reference sequence). This CDR3 comprises 16 residues. The CDR3 region has the DNA TGTGCCTGGAGTCTGGGCCCCCCGGGGGATCTCTACGAGCAGTACTTC. Its protein product is CAWSLGPPGDLYEQYF. Using reference TRBV30 and TRBJ2-7 for the parts outside the CDR3, the full variable domain is SQTIHQWPATLVQPVGSPLSLECTVEGTSNPNLYWYRQAAGRGLQLLFYSVGIGQISSEVPQNLSASRPQDRQFILSSKKLLLSDSGFYLCAWSLGPPGDLYEQYFGPGTRLTVT.

About this clone itself: One end of the junction does not line up with germline, which may come from a read error. This sequence joins TRBV7-7 and TRBJ1-5, with D hard to call. In germline, CDR1 is SSHAT, CDR2 FNYEAQ (reference sequence). This CDR3 contains 13 residues. The CDR3 DNA follows: TGTGCTAGCAGCTTAGACGGGCAGCAGCCCCAGCATTTT. Translation: CASSLDGQQPQHF.

The V call is TRBV18, the J call TRBJ1-1; D perhaps matches TRBD1 (5 bases). The CDR3 contains 13 residues. Between the trimmed V and J ends, which lost 0 bases and 4 bases, there was a span of 6 bases. In germline, CDR1 is KGHSH, CDR2 LQKENI. The CDR3 region is CASSPPGGTEAFF. In DNA, the CDR3 is TGTGCCAGCTCACCACCGGGGGGCACTGAAGCTTTCTTT.

The gene calls are TRBV19 and TRBJ1-2; 7 bases align to TRBD1. Trimming at V came to 7 bases and at J to 5 bases, leaving 16 bases not matched to a gene. Germline CDR1 and CDR2: LNHDA and SQIVND (reference sequence). There are 16 residues in the CDR3. The CDR3 reads CASIRLGTDRFYGYTF. In DNA form, the CDR3 reads TGTGCCAGTATCCGCCTCGGGACAGACCGTTTTTATGGCTACACCTTC.

The rearrangement uses TRBV7-3 and TRBJ2-2; D not certain. V was clipped by 6 bases and J by 1 base, with 9 bases between them. The CDR3 sequence is 14 residues long. Looked up from germline, CDR1 is SGHTA and CDR2 is FQGTGA. The CDR3 spells CASSRDRNTGELFF. CDR3 in DNA: TGTGCCAGCAGTAGAGACCGGAACACCGGGGAGCTGTTTTTT. The full variable domain, in which reference TRBV7-3 and TRBJ2-2 provide the parts outside the CDR3, is GAGVSQTPSNKVTEKGKYVELRCDPISGHTALYWYRQSLGQGPEFLIYFQGTGAADDSGLPNDRFFAVRPEGSVSTLKIQRTERGDSAVYLCASSRDRNTGELFFGEGSRLTVL.

In the case of this clone: This sample also contains other DNA sequences that code for the same CDR3. The chain joins TRBV11-2 to TRBJ2-7; a weak D match, TRBD2 (5 bases). V was trimmed by 4 bases and J by 4 bases, leaving 5 bases between them. This CDR3 contains 11 residues. CDR1 is SGHAT and CDR2 is FQNNGV in the germline V gene. CDR3 in DNA: TGTGCCAGCAGCTCGGGGTACGAGCAGTACTTC. This translates into CASSSGYEQYF. The variable domain in full, with the rest retrieved from reference TRBV11-2 and TRBJ2-7, is EAGVAQSPRYKIIEKRQSVAFWCNPISGHATLYWYQQILGQGPKLLIQFQNNGVVDDSQLPKDRFSAERLKGVDSTLKIQPAKLEDSAVYLCASSSGYEQYFGPGTRLTVT.

This chain joins TRBV7-3 and TRBJ2-4; TRBD1 matches 9 bases. The germline CDR1 and CDR2 sequences are SGHTA and FQGTGA. CDR3 size: 13 residues. Germline trimming cut 4 bases from V and 6 bases from J; bases unmatched to any gene: 1. CDR3 in amino acids: CASSSGQGNIQYF. The CDR3 DNA reads TGTGCCAGCAGCTCGGGACAGGGAAACATTCAGTACTTC.

This chain connects TRBV19 to TRBJ2-5; no firm D call. Germline V gives CDR1 LNHDA, CDR2 SQIVND (reference sequence). Trimming left V 7 bases short and J 4 bases short, with 16 bases between. CDR3 size: 14 residues. As DNA, the CDR3 is TGTGCCAGTATCGGTTTAGGGAAAGGAGAGACCCAGTACTTC. Protein: CASIGLGKGETQYF.

As concerns this clone: At one end, the junction sequence differs from germline, possibly due to a read error. The chain is built from TRBV27 and TRBJ2-1; D may correspond to TRBD1 or TRBD2 (6 bases each). Germline lookup yields CDR1 MNHEY and CDR2 SMNVEV (reference sequence). The CDR3 sequence is 17 residues long. The CDR3 loop reads CASSRPREWRRGNGQFF. In DNA, the CDR3 is TGTGCCAGCAGTCGCCCCCGGGAGTGGCGAAGGGGGAATGGGCAGTTCTTC.

With regard to this clone: The same CDR3 also results from other DNA sequences found in this sample. The genes are TRBV28 and TRBJ2-2; the D is unclear. Germline CDR1 and CDR2: MDHEN and SYDVKM. With 8 bases removed from V and 5 bases from J, the gap between germline ends came to 9 bases. This CDR3 is built from 12 residues. The CDR3 bases are TGTGCCAGCTCTTTGGGGACCGGGGAGCTGTTTTTT. Its protein is CASSLGTGELFF. The full variable domain, with the rest looked up from reference TRBV28 and TRBJ2-2, is DVKVTQSSRYLVKRTGEKVFLECVQDMDHENMFWYRQDPGLGLRLIYFSYDVKMKEKGDIPEGYSVSREKKERFSLILESASTNQTSMYLCASSLGTGELFFGEGSRLTVL.